The 12 T cell receptor beta chains below were found in one sample sequenced in a study of T cell responses to AZD1222 COVID-19 vaccine. Sequencing used immunoSEQ multiplex PCR; TCRdb keeps in-frame clones, though not all of them. The table records 73,000 or so clones, 65% to 90% of them present only once. Sequences were derived from peripheral blood, sampled on day 0 of AZD1222 vaccination. The receptors shown here come from an adult in good health.

The V and J genes are TRBV5-4 and TRBJ2-7; D possibly corresponds to TRBD2 (5 bases). Germline CDR1 SGHNT, CDR2 YYREEE (reference sequence). Trimming cost V 0 bases and J 4 bases, with 14 bases left between them. CDR3 size: 15 residues. The CDR3 sequence: CASSLATVAGYEQYF. CDR3 DNA sequence: TGTGCCAGCAGCTTGGCCACGGTTGCGGGTTACGAGCAGTACTTC.

The chain couples TRBV7-8 to TRBJ2-5; TRBD1 aligns across 9 bases. Germline assignment: CDR1 SGHVS and CDR2 FQNEAQ. This CDR3 is 18 amino acids long. The V gene end was trimmed by 5 bases and the J gene end by 6 bases; junction bases not matched to a gene: 19. This chain's CDR3 is CASSQLFTDRGVKKTQYF. Written as DNA, the CDR3 is TGTGCCAGCAGCCAACTATTCACGGACAGGGGAGTAAAAAAGACCCAGTACTTC.

Only one count was recorded for this clone. The rearrangement uses TRBV5-1 and TRBJ1-2; D is undetermined. Germline assignment: CDR1 SGHRS and CDR2 YFSETQ. V was shortened by 5 bases and J by 2 bases, with 13 bases between the two germline ends. This CDR3 region has 14 residues. CDR3 protein: CASSLTDPNYGYTF. CDR3 in DNA: TGCGCCAGCAGTCTTACAGATCCCAACTATGGCTACACCTTC.

The V gene is TRBV27, the J gene TRBJ2-7; 9 nucleotides match TRBD1. Germline V gene lookup returns CDR1 MNHEY and CDR2 SMNVEV (reference sequence). V lost 5 bases to trimming and J lost 5 bases; unmatched junction nucleotides: 10. The CDR3 spans 15 residues. CDR3 loop: CASSLYGTGIHEQYF. CDR3 DNA: TGTGCCAGCAGTCTATACGGGACAGGGATCCACGAGCAGTACTTC.

V usage is TRBV5-1 and J usage is TRBJ2-5; D is ambiguous. CDR3 size: 14 residues. Trimming took off 0 bases at V and 2 bases at J, with 8 bases between the two ends. The germline CDR1 and CDR2 sequences are SGHRS and YFSETQ. The CDR3 loop reads CASSLVVFQETQYF. The CDR3, as DNA: TGCGCCAGCAGCTTGGTTGTCTTTCAAGAGACCCAGTACTTC.

The chain carries TRBV21-1 and TRBJ2-7; TRBD1 is the table's D call and was not checked against the DNA. TRBV21-1 is an annotated pseudogene. The CDR3 covers 11 residues. This CDR3 reads CASSKEPVGAV. CDR3 coding DNA: TGTGCCAGCAGCAAAGAGCCCGTTGGGGCGGTA.

The chain employs TRBV5-4 and TRBJ2-1; 7 nucleotides align to TRBD1. Trimming took 0 bases from V and 3 from J; bases not matched to a gene: 15. CDR3 length: 19 residues. Germline V gives CDR1 SGHNT, CDR2 YYREEE (reference sequence). DNA for the CDR3: TGTGCCAGCAGCTTGGGGCCAGTGGAGACAGGGAGTTTCTACAATGAGCAGTTCTTC. Amino acids: CASSLGPVETGSFYNEQFF.

This chain links TRBV7-9 with TRBJ2-5; D not resolved. The CDR3 contains 14 residues. V was cut by 1 base and J by 5 bases, with 11 bases left in between. From germline, CDR1 is SEHNR and CDR2 FQNEAQ (reference sequence). The CDR3 DNA follows: TGTGCCAGCAGCTTAGAGGAGCTTGGGGAGACCCAGTACTTC. As protein: CASSLEELGETQYF.

The chain carries TRBV7-3 and TRBJ2-5; perhaps TRBD2 as D (5 bases). The germline V and J ends were trimmed by 1 base and 2 bases, with 8 bases remaining between them. The CDR3 sequence is 14 residues long. Germline V CDR1 and CDR2: SGHTA, FQGTGA. This CDR3 is CASSLSRGQETQYF. CDR3 in DNA: TGTGCCAGCAGCTTAAGTCGGGGTCAAGAGACCCAGTACTTC.

CDR3 protein: CASSVGMTGEDTGELFF. CDR3 nucleotides: TGTGCCAGCAGCGTAGGCATGACAGGGGAGGACACCGGGGAGCTGTTTTTT. V gene TRBV9 combines with J gene TRBJ2-2; 8 nucleotides agree with TRBD1. The germline gives CDR1 SGDLS, CDR2 YYNGEE. The CDR3 loop spans 17 amino acids. With V trimmed by 0 bases and J by 3 bases, 7 bases remained unmatched. Based on the CDR3 plus reference TRBV9 and TRBJ2-2, the full variable domain is DSGVTQTPKHLITATGQRVTLRCSPRSGDLSVYWYQQSLDQGLQFLIQYYNGEERAKGNILERFSAQQFPDLHSELNLSSLELGDSALYFCASSVGMTGEDTGELFFGEGSRLTVL.

The chain is built from TRBV7-3 and TRBJ2-1; the D gene could be TRBD1 or TRBD2 (5 bases each). Germline V lookup: CDR1 SGHTA, CDR2 FQGTGA. V lost 5 bases, J lost 5 bases, and 10 bases lay in between. The CDR3 spans 13 residues. CDR3 in amino acids: CASSPGPNNEQFF. The CDR3 DNA sequence: TGTGCCAGCAGCCCGGGACCTAACAATGAGCAGTTCTTC. The full variable domain, with the rest looked up from reference TRBV7-3 and TRBJ2-1, is GAGVSQTPSNKVTEKGKYVELRCDPISGHTALYWYRQSLGQGPEFLIYFQGTGAADDSGLPNDRFFAVRPEGSVSTLKIQRTERGDSAVYLCASSPGPNNEQFFGPGTRLTVL.

This chain links TRBV7-9 with TRBJ2-1; D remains unclear. This CDR3 is 14 amino acids long. V was pared by 7 bases and J by 8 bases, with 18 bases between. The V gene's germline CDR1 is SEHNR and CDR2 FQNEAQ (reference sequence). DNA of the CDR3: TGTGCCAGCACCCCCGGCTCCACCACCCATGAGCAGTTCTTC. This translates into CASTPGSTTHEQFF.